The clone carrying this T cell receptor beta chain was detected a few times. Its specificity is unknown. With V trimmed by 1 base and J by 8 bases, 5 bases remained unmatched. This CDR3 contains 14 residues. CDR1 is LGHDT and CDR2 is YNNKEL in the germline V gene (reference sequence). The sample comes from a study of response to subunit inactivated influenza vaccine. Study-wide points: T cells newly recruited by each seasonal influenza vaccination are few, the authors suggested.

Each CDR3 protein gets one entry after TCRdb re-called the RT-PCR reads with MiXCR. The table lists a few hundred thousand distinct CDR3 sequences, around 13% of them singletons. The TCR was taken from a man between 45 and 60 years old who received an inactivated influenza vaccine. This material consisted of PBMCs from blood, taken roughly 13 days after vaccination. The V and J genes are TRBV3-1 and TRBJ2-1; 7 bases line up with TRBD2. CDR3 sequence: CASSQGEGWYEQFF. CDR3 coding DNA: TGTGCCAGCAGCCAAGGGGAGGGCTGGTATGAGCAGTTCTTC.